These 22 T cell receptor beta chains were sequenced from one sample in a study of CD8 T cells in Susac syndrome. Random hexamers were used to reverse transcribe about 0.45 to 1 ug of RNA. Via MiXCR, TCRdb re-called the immunoSEQ multiplex PCR reads, giving one row per CDR3 protein. This table holds some 200,000 distinct CDR3 sequences, over 75% found once. The specimen was CD4+ T cells from PBMCs. These receptors all come from a human donor with Susac syndrome.

The chain recombines TRBV2 with TRBJ2-7; D could derive from TRBD1 or TRBD2 (5 bases each). From germline, CDR1 is SNHLY and CDR2 FYNNEI. The CDR3 spans 13 residues. Trimming stripped 8 bases from V and 7 bases from J, with 18 bases between. The CDR3: CASVDWGSQEQYF. The CDR3 region has the DNA TGTGCCAGCGTAGATTGGGGGTCTCAGGAGCAGTACTTC.

The genes are TRBV20-1 and TRBJ1-5; D might be TRBD1 (6 bases). In germline, CDR1 is DFQATT, CDR2 SNEGSKA (reference sequence). Deletions cut 7 bases from V and 2 bases from J, with 12 bases between. The CDR3 runs 13 residues. The CDR3: CSGARGGNQPQHF. The CDR3 DNA reads as TGCAGTGGTGCCAGGGGAGGCAATCAGCCCCAGCATTTT.

The rearrangement joins TRBV18 to TRBJ1-1; 7 nucleotides align to TRBD1. The CDR3 extends over 14 amino acids. The ends lost 4 bases at V and 5 bases at J; junction bases unmatched: 7. Germline V gene lookup returns CDR1 KGHSH and CDR2 LQKENI. The CDR3 DNA reads as TGTGCCAGCTCACTTACAGGGGCGAGAACTGAAGCTTTCTTT. It codes for CASSLTGARTEAFF. Full variable domain (rest looked up from reference TRBV18 and TRBJ1-1): NAGVMQNPRHLVRRRGQEARLRCSPMKGHSHVYWYRQLPEEGLKFMVYLQKENIIDESGMPKERFSAEFPKEGPSILRIQQVVRGDSAAYFCASSLTGARTEAFFGQGTRLTVV.

This clonotype appeared once. The rearrangement joins TRBV27 to TRBJ2-5; 9 bases are shared with TRBD1. Trimming took 4 bases from V and 6 from J; bases not matched to a gene: 6. Per the germline V gene, CDR1 is MNHEY and CDR2 is SMNVEV (reference sequence). The CDR3 length is 14 residues. DNA for the CDR3: TGTGCCAGCAGTTCCGGGACAGGGAGGCAGACCCAGTACTTC. Translation: CASSSGTGRQTQYF.

In this sample, this clonotype turned up a few times. The gene calls are TRBV27 and TRBJ2-1, with no clear D. Germline lookup yields CDR1 MNHEY and CDR2 SMNVEV (reference sequence). Deletions cut 2 bases from V and 7 bases from J, with 9 bases between. The CDR3 contains 13 residues. DNA of the CDR3: TGTGCCAGCAGTTTAGAAGCCAGGAATGAGCAGTTCTTC. It is translated as CASSLEARNEQFF.

V gene TRBV2 combines with J gene TRBJ1-2; perhaps TRBD1 as D (5 bases). Germline CDR1 SNHLY, CDR2 FYNNEI. V lost 1 base, J lost 8 bases, and 8 bases lay in between. The CDR3 has 12 residues. CDR3 DNA: TGTGCCAGCAGTGAAGAGGGGAACGGCTACACCTTC. This codes for CASSEEGNGYTF.

The V call is TRBV5-1, the J call TRBJ2-4, with no clear D. CDR1 is SGHRS, CDR2 YFSETQ, per germline. V was shortened by 2 bases and J by 8 bases, with 14 bases between the two germline ends. CDR3 length: 14 amino acids. CDR3 region: CASSLSTGEDIQYF. CDR3 DNA sequence: TGCGCCAGCAGCTTAAGTACGGGCGAGGACATTCAGTACTTC. The full variable domain, in which reference TRBV5-1 and TRBJ2-4 provide the parts outside the CDR3, is KAGVTQTPRYLIKTRGQQVTLSCSPISGHRSVSWYQQTPGQGLQFLFEYFSETQRNKGNFPGRFSGRQFSNSRSEMNVSTLELGDSALYLCASSLSTGEDIQYFGAGTRLSVL.

The DNA for the CDR3 is TGCGCCAGCAGCCCGGCGGGGTCCGAGATATACGAGCAGTACTTC. As protein: CASSPAGSEIYEQYF. This sequence joins TRBV5-1 and TRBJ2-7, with a weak D call TRBD2 (6 bases). The V and J ends lost 4 bases and 4 bases respectively, with 18 bases between them. CDR3 length: 15 residues. Germline-derived CDR1 and CDR2 are SGHRS and YFSETQ.

Only one count was recorded for this clonotype. This chain joins TRBV15 and TRBJ1-1; D remains ambiguous. Per the germline V gene, CDR1 is LNHNV and CDR2 is YYDKDF (reference sequence). The CDR3 loop spans 15 amino acids. The V end lost 5 bases, the J end lost 1 base, and 14 bases lay between the germline ends. CDR3 DNA: TGTGCCACCAGCCCCGGGGTCGGAGGGAACACTGAAGCTTTCTTT. Protein: CATSPGVGGNTEAFF.

This chain uses TRBV29-1 with TRBJ2-3; TRBD1 agrees at 7 bases. V shed 5 bases, J shed 0 bases, and the junction held 5 bases outside the gene matches. CDR1 SQVTM and CDR2 ANQGSEA come from the germline V gene. This CDR3 has 14 residues. This chain's CDR3 is CSVSPGQSTDTQYF. The CDR3 coding sequence is TGCAGCGTTTCGCCGGGACAGAGCACAGATACGCAGTATTTT.

This sequence joins TRBV5-6 and TRBJ1-2; D remains unclear. The germline gives CDR1 SGHDT, CDR2 YYEEEE. V gave up 4 bases and J gave up 8 bases, with 18 bases separating them. This CDR3 is built from 14 residues. The CDR3 loop reads CASSTPKRTGGYTF. As DNA, the CDR3 is TGTGCCAGCAGCACTCCCAAACGGACCGGCGGCTACACCTTC.

The genes are TRBV12-3 or TRBV12-4 and TRBJ2-5; D might be TRBD2 (6 bases). The CDR3 has 14 amino acids. Trimming removed 5 bases from V and 5 bases from J, with 15 bases in between. The CDR3 protein is CASSQYGGNETQYF. For the CDR3, the DNA is TGTGCCAGCAGTCAATACGGGGGAAATGAGACCCAGTACTTC.

This chain links TRBV24-1 with TRBJ2-3; D gene unclear. The CDR3 consists of 14 residues. The germline V and J ends were trimmed by 5 bases and 2 bases, with 10 bases remaining between them. Germline values: CDR1 KGHDR, CDR2 SFDVKD. The CDR3 sequence is CATSGAGHTDTQYF. CDR3 sequence (DNA): TGTGCCACCAGTGGGGCAGGTCACACAGATACGCAGTATTTT.

The gene calls are TRBV5-1 and TRBJ2-3, with 10 positions matching TRBD2. This CDR3 contains 16 residues. J was trimmed by 5 bases and V by 0 bases; bases with no gene match: 6. In germline, CDR1 is SGHRS, CDR2 YFSETQ. CDR3 in amino acids: CASSLGLAGEVDTQYF. The CDR3 region has the DNA TGCGCCAGCAGCTTGGGTCTAGCGGGAGAGGTAGATACGCAGTATTTT.

This chain joins TRBV10-3 and TRBJ1-1, with unresolved D. From germline, CDR1 is ENHRY and CDR2 SYGVKD. The V and J ends lost 6 bases and 0 bases respectively, with 8 bases between them. This CDR3 spans 13 amino acids. Written as DNA, the CDR3 is TGTGCCATCAGGACAATCTTGAACACTGAAGCTTTCTTT. Translation gives CAIRTILNTEAFF.

This chain links TRBV27 with TRBJ1-6; 8 nucleotides line up with TRBD1. V lost 5 bases, J lost 4 bases, and 7 bases stayed unmatched. CDR1 is MNHEY and CDR2 is SMNVEV in the germline V gene (reference sequence). The CDR3 has 16 residues. The CDR3 protein is CASSAQGGGYNSPLHF. The DNA for the CDR3 is TGTGCCAGCAGTGCACAGGGGGGAGGGTATAATTCACCCCTCCACTTT.

This clonotype was found once. The chain carries TRBV20-1 and TRBJ2-7; 11 bases map to TRBD1. Trimming at V came to 5 bases and at J to 2 bases, leaving 8 bases not matched to a gene. The germline V gene encodes CDR1 DFQATT and CDR2 SNEGSKA (reference sequence). CDR3 length: 15 amino acids. This CDR3 is CSALSSGQGAYEQYF. In nucleotides, the CDR3 is TGCAGTGCTCTTTCTTCGGGACAGGGGGCCTACGAGCAGTACTTC.

This clonotype has only one observation. The genes are TRBV4-1 and TRBJ2-1, with 9 bases aligning to TRBD2. The CDR3 length is 14 residues. The junction had 3 bases not matched to a gene; V was cut back by 0 bases and J by 9 bases. Germline V gives CDR1 MGHRA, CDR2 YSYEKL. This CDR3 reads CASSQDNSGGEQFF. In DNA, the CDR3 is TGCGCCAGCAGCCAAGATAATAGCGGGGGTGAGCAGTTCTTC.

The chain couples TRBV20-1 to TRBJ1-1; D is perhaps TRBD1 (5 bases). There are 13 residues in the CDR3. Germline lookup yields CDR1 DFQATT and CDR2 SNEGSKA (reference sequence). V lost 5 bases, J lost 1 base, and 11 bases lay in between. The CDR3 protein is CSAPRQRNTEAFF. As DNA, the CDR3 is TGCAGTGCTCCCCGACAGCGGAACACTGAAGCTTTCTTT.

V is TRBV12-3 or TRBV12-4 and J is TRBJ1-2; D is ambiguous. The length of the CDR3 is 15 residues. V was trimmed by 5 bases and J by 8 bases, leaving 21 bases between them. This chain's CDR3 is CASSLYPHNRTGYTF. CDR3 nucleotide sequence: TGTGCCAGCAGTCTTTACCCTCATAACCGAACGGGCTACACCTTC.

This clonotype was seen once. The CDR3 loop reads CASTPLIGGAYNEQFF. In nucleotides, the CDR3 is TGCGCCAGCACCCCGCTGATCGGGGGGGCCTACAATGAGCAGTTCTTC. The rearrangement links TRBV5-1 to TRBJ2-1; 8 nucleotides agree with TRBD2. Germline V gene sequence: CDR1 SGHRS, CDR2 YFSETQ. The CDR3 is 16 amino acids. J lost 2 bases, V lost 6 bases, and 10 bases had no gene match.

J is TRBJ2-7 and V is TRBV7-2, with D perhaps matching TRBD1 (5 bases). This CDR3 spans 17 amino acids. Germline CDR1 SGHTA, CDR2 FQGNSA. Trimming pared 0 bases from V and 4 bases from J, leaving 19 bases between. The CDR3 loop reads CASSLASLVSGPYEQYF. CDR3 bases: TGTGCCAGCAGCTTAGCGTCCCTAGTATCAGGGCCTTACGAGCAGTACTTC.